Described below is a single T cell receptor beta chain sequence and its context. Its antigen is unknown. The data are from a study of blood T cells in healthy people across ages. Study outcomes and limitations: Leaving the PBMCs unsorted stopped any conclusive comparison of naive versus antigen-experienced cells.

It was with a sample-barcoded 5' primer and a J-beta primer mix that a second PCR of about 7 to 12 cycles was run. Each cDNA molecule received a tag from a template-switch adaptor that had 12 random nucleotides. MiXCR was run by TCRdb on the 5' RACE reads, yielding one entry per CDR3 protein. The top ten hold 2.1% of the sample, which has 1.5 million to 2 million distinct CDR3 sequences, 49% seen once. CDR1 and CDR2 (germline): MDHEN, SYDVKM. The CDR3 covers 14 residues. Trimming cost V 3 bases and J 5 bases, with 13 bases left between them. Sequenced material: blood. This receptor was identified in a woman aged 40 to 49 in good health. The chain employs TRBV28 and TRBJ2-5; TRBD1 might be the D (5 bases). CDR3 DNA: TGTGCCAGCAGTTTGTTGGGGCTCTGGGAGACCCAGTACTTC. Encoded protein: CASSLLGLWETQYF.